The 19 T cell receptor beta chains presented below share a single source sample, sequenced in a study of cytomegalovirus exposure and HLA in healthy donors. Both 60 Vbeta primers and 13 Jbeta primers went into the PCR. Produced via immunoSEQ multiplex PCR; TCRdb's table is partial and in-frame only. The table has about 97,000 clones, around 85% seen once; the top ten hold around 3.6%. The sample taken for sequencing was PBMCs. The receptors derive from a man in his thirties or forties in good health and CMV-seronegative.

This clone was observed a handful of times. The chain uses TRBV11-1 and TRBJ2-1, with D possibly matching TRBD1 (5 bases). Germline values: CDR1 SGHAT, CDR2 FQDESV (reference sequence). This CDR3 region has 17 residues. Trimming shortened V by 2 bases and J by 6 bases, and 20 bases separated the two germline ends. The CDR3 loop reads CASSLPRMGLISNEQFF. CDR3 sequence (DNA): TGTGCCAGCAGCTTACCCCGCATGGGGCTTATTTCCAATGAGCAGTTCTTC.

The V gene is TRBV5-8, the J gene TRBJ2-5; 8 bases are a match to TRBD1. The germline V gene encodes CDR1 SGHTS and CDR2 YDEGEE. The CDR3 covers 17 residues. V shed 4 bases, J shed 3 bases, and the junction held 14 bases outside the gene matches. CDR3 region: CASSLRRTGPSKETQYF. For the CDR3, the DNA is TGTGCCAGCAGCCTTCGCCGGACAGGGCCATCGAAAGAGACCCAGTACTTC.

The genes are TRBV6-5 and TRBJ2-7; 7 bases line up with TRBD1. Trimming removed 6 bases from V and 0 bases from J; junction bases left unmatched: 5. Germline CDR1 reads MNHEY; CDR2 reads SVGAGI. This CDR3 has 14 residues. The CDR3 is CASSRWTGSYEQYF. As DNA, the CDR3 is TGTGCCAGCAGCCGGTGGACAGGCTCCTACGAGCAGTACTTC.

The chain couples TRBV5-6 to TRBJ1-6, with TRBD1 matching 8 bases. Per the germline V gene, CDR1 is SGHDT and CDR2 is YYEEEE. The V and J ends lost 0 bases and 7 bases, in that order; junction bases with no gene match: 3. The CDR3 spans 15 residues. CDR3 sequence reads: CASSLDRGLNSPLHF. For the CDR3, the DNA is TGTGCCAGCAGCTTGGACAGGGGGTTAAATTCACCCCTCCACTTT.

The chain couples TRBV19 to TRBJ2-2, with D perhaps matching TRBD1 (6 bases). The CDR3 runs to 14 residues. The germline V gene has CDR1 LNHDA and CDR2 SQIVND (reference sequence). With 10 bases removed from V and 3 bases from J, the gap between germline ends came to 15 bases. The CDR3 nucleotides read TGTGCCACCAAAGGGACACCCGACACCGGGGAGCTGTTTTTT. This gives the protein CATKGTPDTGELFF.

Here the CDR3 reads CAWSVTSTGLYGYTF. The DNA of the CDR3 is TGTGCCTGGAGTGTAACCTCCACAGGGTTGTATGGCTACACCTTC. V and J are TRBV30 and TRBJ1-2; a weak D match, TRBD1 (6 bases). This CDR3 region has 15 residues. From germline, CDR1 is GTSNPN and CDR2 SVGIG (reference sequence). Trimming took 0 bases from V and 5 from J, leaving 16 bases between them.

This chain uses TRBV29-1 with TRBJ2-3, with 8 bases fitting TRBD1. The CDR3 is 16 amino acids. V lost 6 bases to trimming and J lost 1 base; unmatched junction nucleotides: 12. Per the germline V gene, CDR1 is SQVTM and CDR2 is ANQGSEA. The CDR3 reads CSVTHRVTGGTDTQYF. CDR3 nucleotide sequence: TGCAGCGTAACGCACCGGGTGACAGGGGGCACAGATACGCAGTATTTT.

The chain has TRBV27 and TRBJ2-7; possible D gene TRBD1, 6 bases. Trimming pared 5 bases from V and 0 bases from J, leaving 11 bases between. Germline V gene sequence: CDR1 MNHEY, CDR2 SMNVEV (reference sequence). CDR3 length: 14 residues. Here the CDR3 DNA reads TGTGCCAGCAGTCAGGGGACGGTCTCCTACGAGCAGTACTTC. Protein sequence: CASSQGTVSYEQYF.

The rearrangement uses TRBV7-9 and TRBJ2-1; 11 bases line up with TRBD2. Germline CDR1 reads SEHNR; CDR2 reads FQNEAQ (reference sequence). There are 15 residues in the CDR3. Unmatched junction bases numbered 5, after V lost 5 bases and J lost 5 bases. The CDR3 sequence: CASSPPTSGDNEQFF. In DNA form, the CDR3 reads TGTGCCAGCAGCCCGCCGACTAGCGGGGACAATGAGCAGTTCTTC. Looking up the rest from reference TRBV7-9 and TRBJ2-1 gives the full variable domain: DTGVSQNPRHKITKRGQNVTFRCDPISEHNRLYWYRQTLGQGPEFLTYFQNEAQLEKSRLLSDRFSAERPKGSFSTLEIQRTEQGDSAMYLCASSPPTSGDNEQFFGPGTRLTVL.

The chain links TRBV9 to TRBJ2-4, with 7 bases that match TRBD1. Trimming at V came to 4 bases and at J to 8 bases, leaving 9 bases not matched to a gene. The CDR3 sequence is 14 residues long. Germline values: CDR1 SGDLS, CDR2 YYNGEE. The CDR3 sequence: CASSPKDRFHIQYF. In DNA form, the CDR3 reads TGTGCCAGCAGCCCTAAGGACAGGTTCCACATTCAGTACTTC.

This chain links TRBV28 with TRBJ2-3; D is unclear. Germline V gene sequence: CDR1 MDHEN, CDR2 SYDVKM. V was clipped by 6 bases and J by 2 bases, with 3 bases between them. CDR3 length equals 11 residues. CDR3 amino acids: CASRLTDTQYF. The CDR3 bases are TGTGCCAGCAGACTCACAGATACGCAGTATTTT.

This clone has only one observation. The chain joins TRBV10-3 to TRBJ2-1; 8 nucleotides align to TRBD2. In germline, CDR1 is ENHRY, CDR2 SYGVKD. The CDR3 has 15 residues. The V gene end was trimmed by 4 bases and the J gene end by 3 bases; junction bases not matched to a gene: 5. The CDR3 region has the DNA TGTGCCATCAGTGCCCTCACTAGCGGCTACAATGAGCAGTTCTTC. Its protein is CAISALTSGYNEQFF.

V gene TRBV5-6 combines with J gene TRBJ1-2, with D uncertain. Germline V gene data show CDR1 as SGHDT and CDR2 as YYEEEE. V gave up 0 bases and J gave up 4 bases, with 13 bases separating them. The CDR3 is 15 amino acids. The CDR3: CASSLVAGRTYGYTF. CDR3 DNA: TGTGCCAGCAGCTTGGTGGCCGGGAGGACCTATGGCTACACCTTC.

The J gene is TRBJ1-1, the V gene TRBV4-1, with TRBD1 matching over 10 bases. Germline V gene sequence: CDR1 MGHRA, CDR2 YSYEKL. After removal of 2 bases from V and 0 bases from J, the junction contained 6 bases not matched to a gene. The CDR3 covers 17 residues. The CDR3 reads CASSQMTGGAVNTEAFF. For the CDR3, the DNA is TGCGCCAGCAGCCAAATGACAGGGGGCGCAGTGAACACTGAAGCTTTCTTT.

This clone is classed as medium-sized. This chain links TRBV4-3 with TRBJ2-6, with 8 bases fitting TRBD2. Germline loops: CDR1 LGHNA, CDR2 YSLEER. The J segment lost 3 bases and the V segment lost 0 bases, leaving 1 base of the junction unmatched. The CDR3 sequence is 16 residues long. Here the CDR3 DNA reads TGCGCCAGCAGCCAAGATGCGGGAGGTGGGGCCAACGTCCTGACTTTC. Its translation: CASSQDAGGGANVLTF.

The V call is TRBV28, the J call TRBJ2-2; the D gene is possibly TRBD2 (5 bases). V was shortened by 3 bases and J by 4 bases, with 6 bases between the two germline ends. This CDR3 spans 13 amino acids. Germline V gene sequence: CDR1 MDHEN, CDR2 SYDVKM. As DNA, the CDR3 is TGTGCCAGCAGTTTGAGGGTCACCGGGGAGCTGTTTTTT. This translates into CASSLRVTGELFF.

The chain employs TRBV19 and TRBJ1-2, with 10 positions matching TRBD1. The J segment lost 8 bases and the V segment lost 3 bases, leaving 18 bases of the junction unmatched. The CDR3 totals 18 residues. CDR1 is LNHDA, CDR2 SQIVND, per germline (reference sequence). The CDR3 is CASSILPGQGRSWRGYTF. Written as DNA, the CDR3 is TGTGCCAGTAGTATTCTCCCGGGACAGGGGCGATCCTGGAGAGGCTACACCTTC.

This chain uses TRBV7-9 with TRBJ2-7; 9 bases line up with TRBD1. Germline V gene lookup returns CDR1 SEHNR and CDR2 FQNEAQ (reference sequence). The ends lost 3 bases at V and 12 bases at J; junction bases unmatched: 15. This CDR3 region has 15 residues. This chain's CDR3 is CASSFEPGQGPPVYF. CDR3 nucleotides: TGTGCCAGCAGCTTCGAACCGGGACAGGGTCCACCGGTGTACTTC.

V usage is TRBV30 and J usage is TRBJ2-7, with D perhaps TRBD2 (6 bases). Trimming left V 1 base short and J 3 bases short, with 19 bases between. Germline V lookup: CDR1 GTSNPN, CDR2 SVGIG (reference sequence). The CDR3 runs to 16 residues. The DNA of the CDR3 is TGTGCCTGGAGTGCCGGGAGACAGAGGGCCGGCTACGAGCAGTACTTC. It translates to CAWSAGRQRAGYEQYF.